This TCR beta chain was obtained from a study of shared clonotypes between healthy human individuals. Method: immunoSEQ multiplex PCR; TCRdb's copy keeps in-frame clones and lacks some. The sample yields millions of clones, approximately 95% seen once. Study-wide findings and caveats: Generally, estimated richness proved larger in naive subsets than it did in memory subsets. Shared clonotypes: about 4.6% naive CD4, about 4% naive CD8, 2.3% memory CD4, over 0.3% memory CD8. The sampled material consisted only of blood, and tissue repertoires are likely to differ.

About this clone: The target antigen is unknown. The sample carries other DNA sequences with the same CDR3.

In the naive CD8 group, cells lacked CD45RO and were positively selected for CCR7, so terminally differentiated effector memory CD45RA+ cells were left out. Caucasian adults residing in Nashville, Tennessee made up all the donors. This CDR3 comprises 13 residues. The germline gives CDR1 MGHRA, CDR2 YSYEKL. Trimming removed 1 base from V and 2 bases from J, with 4 bases in between. This chain links TRBV4-1 with TRBJ2-3, with D unresolved. The material sequenced was naive CD8+ T cells sorted from blood. The clonotype was recovered from a man aged 18 to 29 in good health. CDR3 in DNA: TGCGCCAGCAGCCAAGCCTACACAGATACGCAGTATTTT. It is translated as CASSQAYTDTQYF.